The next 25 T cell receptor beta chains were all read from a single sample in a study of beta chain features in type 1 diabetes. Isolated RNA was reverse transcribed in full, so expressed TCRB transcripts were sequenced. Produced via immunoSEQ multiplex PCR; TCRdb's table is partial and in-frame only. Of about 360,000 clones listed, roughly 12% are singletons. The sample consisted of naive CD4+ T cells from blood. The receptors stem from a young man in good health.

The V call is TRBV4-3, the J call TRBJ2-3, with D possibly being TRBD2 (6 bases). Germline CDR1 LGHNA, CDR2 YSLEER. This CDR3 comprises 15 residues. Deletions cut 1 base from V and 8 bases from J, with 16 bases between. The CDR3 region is CASSQGGTLGFTQYF. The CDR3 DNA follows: TGCGCCAGCAGCCAAGGGGGGACTTTGGGATTTACGCAGTATTTT.

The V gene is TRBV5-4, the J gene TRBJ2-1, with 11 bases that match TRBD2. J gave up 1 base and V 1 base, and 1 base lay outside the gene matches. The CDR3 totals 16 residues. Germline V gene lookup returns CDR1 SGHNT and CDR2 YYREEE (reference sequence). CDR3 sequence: CASSLTSGSSYNEQFF. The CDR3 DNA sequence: TGTGCCAGCAGCTTGACTAGCGGGAGTTCCTACAATGAGCAGTTCTTC.

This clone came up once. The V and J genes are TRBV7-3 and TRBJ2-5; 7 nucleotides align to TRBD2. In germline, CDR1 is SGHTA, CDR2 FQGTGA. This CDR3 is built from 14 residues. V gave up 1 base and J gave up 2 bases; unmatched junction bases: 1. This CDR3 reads CASSLNGRQETQYF. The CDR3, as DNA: TGTGCCAGCAGCTTAAACGGGAGGCAAGAGACCCAGTACTTC.

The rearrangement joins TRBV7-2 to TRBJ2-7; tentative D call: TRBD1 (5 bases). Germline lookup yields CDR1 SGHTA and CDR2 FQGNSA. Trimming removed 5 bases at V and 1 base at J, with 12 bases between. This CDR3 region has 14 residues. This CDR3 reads CASSATRQSYEQYF. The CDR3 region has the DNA TGTGCCAGCAGCGCCACCCGACAGTCCTACGAGCAGTACTTC. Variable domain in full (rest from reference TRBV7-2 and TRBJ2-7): GAGVSQSPSNKVTEKGKDVELRCDPISGHTALYWYRQSLGQGLEFLIYFQGNSAPDKSGLPSDRFSAERTGGSVSTLTIQRTQQEDSAVYLCASSATRQSYEQYFGPGTRLTVT.

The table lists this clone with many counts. The CDR3 nucleotides read TGCAGCGCAGGGGTATCGGGAGGAGATACGCAGTATTTT. Translating it yields CSAGVSGGDTQYF. V is TRBV29-1 and J is TRBJ2-3, with D possibly matching TRBD2 (7 bases). Germline lookup yields CDR1 SQVTM and CDR2 ANQGSEA. The CDR3 is 13 residues long. Trimming pared 7 bases from V and 5 bases from J, leaving 16 bases between.

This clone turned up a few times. CDR3 protein: CASSLRQSSYEQYF. For the CDR3, the DNA is TGCGCCAGCAGCTTGAGACAGTCCTCCTACGAGCAGTACTTC. The chain employs TRBV5-1 and TRBJ2-7; possible D gene TRBD1, 5 bases. This CDR3 region has 14 residues. Germline assignment: CDR1 SGHRS and CDR2 YFSETQ. The V end was cut by 1 base, the J end by 0 bases, with 8 bases between.

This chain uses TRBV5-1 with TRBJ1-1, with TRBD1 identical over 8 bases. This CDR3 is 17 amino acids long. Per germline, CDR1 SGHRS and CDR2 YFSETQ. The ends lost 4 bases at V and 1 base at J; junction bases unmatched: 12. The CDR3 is CASSPMFRGRRNTEAFF. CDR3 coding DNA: TGCGCCAGCAGCCCGATGTTCAGGGGGCGACGGAACACTGAAGCTTTCTTT.

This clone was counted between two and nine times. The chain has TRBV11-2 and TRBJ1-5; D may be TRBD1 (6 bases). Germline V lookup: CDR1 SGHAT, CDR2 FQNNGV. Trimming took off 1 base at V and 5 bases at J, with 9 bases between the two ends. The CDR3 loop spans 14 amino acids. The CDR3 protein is CASSLVGGDQPQHF. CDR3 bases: TGTGCCAGCAGCTTAGTAGGGGGAGATCAGCCCCAGCATTTT. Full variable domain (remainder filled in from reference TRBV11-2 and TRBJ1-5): EAGVAQSPRYKIIEKRQSVAFWCNPISGHATLYWYQQILGQGPKLLIQFQNNGVVDDSQLPKDRFSAERLKGVDSTLKIQPAKLEDSAVYLCASSLVGGDQPQHFGDGTRLSIL.

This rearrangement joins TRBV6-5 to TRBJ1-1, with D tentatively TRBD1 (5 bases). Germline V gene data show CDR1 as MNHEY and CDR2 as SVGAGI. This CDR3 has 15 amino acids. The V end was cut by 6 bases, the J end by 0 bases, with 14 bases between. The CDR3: CASRDFRVMNTEAFF. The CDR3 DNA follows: TGTGCCAGCAGGGATTTCAGGGTTATGAACACTGAAGCTTTCTTT.

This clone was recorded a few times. The CDR3 bases are TGTGCCAGCTCACCACGACTCCAAGCCTACGAGCAGTACTTC. Its translation is CASSPRLQAYEQYF. This rearrangement joins TRBV18 to TRBJ2-7; D gene ambiguous. The germline CDR1 and CDR2 sequences are KGHSH and LQKENI. There are 14 residues in the CDR3. V lost 1 base, J lost 2 bases, and 9 bases lay in between.

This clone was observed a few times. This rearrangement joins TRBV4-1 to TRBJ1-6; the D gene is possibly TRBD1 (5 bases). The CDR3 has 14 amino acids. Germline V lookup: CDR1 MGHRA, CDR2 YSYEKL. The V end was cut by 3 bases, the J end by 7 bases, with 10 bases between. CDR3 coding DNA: TGCGCCAGCAGCCAGGAAAACAGGAATTCACCCCTCCACTTT. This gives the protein CASSQENRNSPLHF.

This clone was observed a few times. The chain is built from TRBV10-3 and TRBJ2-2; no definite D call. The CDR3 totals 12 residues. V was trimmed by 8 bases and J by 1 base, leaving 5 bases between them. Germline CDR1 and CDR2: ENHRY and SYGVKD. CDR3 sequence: CAIRQNTGELFF. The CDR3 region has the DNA TGTGCCATCCGACAGAACACCGGGGAGCTGTTTTTT.

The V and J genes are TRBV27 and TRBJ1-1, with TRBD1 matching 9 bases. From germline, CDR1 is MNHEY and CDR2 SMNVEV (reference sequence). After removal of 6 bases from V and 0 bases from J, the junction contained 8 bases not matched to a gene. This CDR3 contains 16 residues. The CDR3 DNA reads TGTGCCAGCAGGGCGGGACAGGGTTATATGAACACTGAAGCTTTCTTT. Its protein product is CASRAGQGYMNTEAFF.

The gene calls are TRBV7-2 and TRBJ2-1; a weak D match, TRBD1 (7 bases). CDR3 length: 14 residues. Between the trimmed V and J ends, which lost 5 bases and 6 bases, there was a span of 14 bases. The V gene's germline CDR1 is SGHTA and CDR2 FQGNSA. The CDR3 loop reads CASSPRQGGNEQFF. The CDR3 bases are TGTGCCAGCAGCCCACGTCAGGGGGGCAATGAGCAGTTCTTC.

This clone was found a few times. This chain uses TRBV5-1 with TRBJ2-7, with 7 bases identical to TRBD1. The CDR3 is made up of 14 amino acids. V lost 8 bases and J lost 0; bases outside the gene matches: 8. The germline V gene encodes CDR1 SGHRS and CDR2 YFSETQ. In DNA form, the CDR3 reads TGCGCCAGTTATTCCGGGACAGCCTCCTACGAGCAGTACTTC. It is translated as CASYSGTASYEQYF.

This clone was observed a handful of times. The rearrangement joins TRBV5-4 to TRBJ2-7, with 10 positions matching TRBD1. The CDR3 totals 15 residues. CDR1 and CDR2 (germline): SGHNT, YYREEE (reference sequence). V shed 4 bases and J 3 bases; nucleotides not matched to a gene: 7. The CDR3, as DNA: TGTGCCAGCAGCCCGCCCGGGACAGGGGACTACGAGCAGTACTTC. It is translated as CASSPPGTGDYEQYF. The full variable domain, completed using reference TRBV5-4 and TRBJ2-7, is ETGVTQSPTHLIKTRGQQVTLRCSSQSGHNTVSWYQQALGQGPQFIFQYYREEENGRGNFPPRFSGLQFPNYSSELNVNALELDDSALYLCASSPPGTGDYEQYFGPGTRLTVT.

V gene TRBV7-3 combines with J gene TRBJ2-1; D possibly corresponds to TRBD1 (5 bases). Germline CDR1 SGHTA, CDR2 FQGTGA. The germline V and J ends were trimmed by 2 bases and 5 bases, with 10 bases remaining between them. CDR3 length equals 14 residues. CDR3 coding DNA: TGTGCCAGCAGCTTAGACAGTGTCCACAATGAGCAGTTCTTC. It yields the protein CASSLDSVHNEQFF.

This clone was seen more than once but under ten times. The CDR3 sequence: CASSAQGWGELFF. CDR3 nucleotide sequence: TGTGCCAGCAGTGCACAGGGGTGGGGGGAGCTGTTTTTT. V usage is TRBV25-1 and J usage is TRBJ2-2, with 7 positions matching TRBD1. The V segment lost 4 bases and the J segment 8 bases; nucleotides outside the gene matches: 4. Germline V gene lookup returns CDR1 MGHDK and CDR2 SYGVNS. The CDR3 runs to 13 residues.

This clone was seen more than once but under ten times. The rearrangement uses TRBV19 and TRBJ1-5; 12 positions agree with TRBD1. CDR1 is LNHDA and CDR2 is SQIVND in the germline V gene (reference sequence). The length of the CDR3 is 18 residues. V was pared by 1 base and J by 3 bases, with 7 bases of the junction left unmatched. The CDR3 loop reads CASSIASGTGGSNQPQHF. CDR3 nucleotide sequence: TGTGCCAGTAGTATAGCTTCCGGGACAGGGGGCTCCAATCAGCCCCAGCATTTT.

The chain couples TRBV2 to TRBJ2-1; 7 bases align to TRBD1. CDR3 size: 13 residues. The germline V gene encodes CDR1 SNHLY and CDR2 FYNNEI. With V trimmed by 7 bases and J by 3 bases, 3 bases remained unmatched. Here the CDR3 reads CASTGQIYNEQFF. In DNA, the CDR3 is TGTGCCAGCACGGGACAGATCTACAATGAGCAGTTCTTC.

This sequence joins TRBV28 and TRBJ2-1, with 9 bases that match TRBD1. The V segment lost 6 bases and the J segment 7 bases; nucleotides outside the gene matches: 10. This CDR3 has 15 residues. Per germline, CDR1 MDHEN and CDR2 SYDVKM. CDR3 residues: CASSYRGTGTNEQFF. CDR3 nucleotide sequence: TGTGCCAGCAGCTACAGGGGGACAGGGACGAATGAGCAGTTCTTC.

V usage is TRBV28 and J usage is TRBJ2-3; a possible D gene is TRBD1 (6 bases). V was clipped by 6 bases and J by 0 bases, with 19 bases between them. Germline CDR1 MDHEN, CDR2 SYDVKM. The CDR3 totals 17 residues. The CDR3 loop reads CASRSAAGTTSTDTQYF. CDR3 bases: TGTGCCAGCAGGTCAGCAGCCGGGACAACTAGCACAGATACGCAGTATTTT.

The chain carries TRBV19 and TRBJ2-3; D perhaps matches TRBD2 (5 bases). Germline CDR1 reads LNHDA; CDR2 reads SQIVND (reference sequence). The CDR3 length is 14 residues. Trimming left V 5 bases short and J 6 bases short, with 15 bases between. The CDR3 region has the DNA TGTGCCAGTAGTCGCGTCGAGGGAGCGGATACGCAGTATTTT. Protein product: CASSRVEGADTQYF.

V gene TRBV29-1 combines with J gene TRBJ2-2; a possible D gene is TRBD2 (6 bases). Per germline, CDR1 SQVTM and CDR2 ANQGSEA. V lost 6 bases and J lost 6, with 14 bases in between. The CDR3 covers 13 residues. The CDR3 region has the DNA TGCAGCGTGGGGGTAGGAGGGGCCGGGGAGCTGTTTTTT. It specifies CSVGVGGAGELFF.

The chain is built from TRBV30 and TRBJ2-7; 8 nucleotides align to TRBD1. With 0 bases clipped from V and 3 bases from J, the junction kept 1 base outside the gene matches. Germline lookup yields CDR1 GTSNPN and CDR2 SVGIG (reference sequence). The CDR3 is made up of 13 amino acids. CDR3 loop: CAWSVQGGYEQYF. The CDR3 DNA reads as TGTGCCTGGAGTGTACAGGGGGGCTACGAGCAGTACTTC.